The T cell receptor beta chain described here comes from a study of Ad26.COV2.S vaccination and SARS-CoV-2 variants. Across the study: Ad26.COV2.S shots went into the muscle once or twice, 56 days apart. Study results and limitations: Following vaccination, spike-specific CD8+ and CD4+ T cell responses reportedly exhibited substantial breadth.

Treatment described: roughly 18 received Ad26.COV2.S at low or high dose, single or two shots; roughly five received placebo; per-sample allocation not given. Day 63 after the first injection of vaccine or placebo was the sampling time. Worth noting for this clone: Its target is not known.

Data came from immunoSEQ multiplex PCR; TCRdb stores just in-frame clones and leaves some out. The top ten hold roughly an eighth of the sample, which has more than 350,000 clones, roughly 90% seen once. The germline V gene has CDR1 LGHNA and CDR2 YSLEER. V lost 0 bases and J 8 bases, leaving 8 bases between the germline ends. The CDR3 is 13 amino acids. This sequence originates from a person between 18 and 65 years old who received the Ad26.COV2.S COVID-19 vaccine or a placebo. The sample here was peripheral blood, taken in a trial of Ad26.COV2.S vaccine versus placebo. The chain carries TRBV4-3 and TRBJ2-1, with D uncertain. The CDR3 is CASSQDRPYEQFF. Here the CDR3 DNA reads TGCGCCAGCAGCCAAGACCGGCCCTATGAGCAGTTCTTC.